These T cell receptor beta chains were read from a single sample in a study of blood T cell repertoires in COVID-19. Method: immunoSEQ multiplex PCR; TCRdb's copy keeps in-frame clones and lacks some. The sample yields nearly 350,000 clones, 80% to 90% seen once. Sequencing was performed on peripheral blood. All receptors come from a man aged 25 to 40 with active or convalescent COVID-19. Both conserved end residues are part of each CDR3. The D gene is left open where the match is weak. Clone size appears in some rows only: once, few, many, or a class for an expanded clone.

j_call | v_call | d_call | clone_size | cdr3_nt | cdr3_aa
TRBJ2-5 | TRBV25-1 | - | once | TGTGCCAGCATTTCGGGGGGCGCGGGGGAGACCCAGTACTTC | CASISGGAGETQYF
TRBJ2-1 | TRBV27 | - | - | TGTGCCAGCAGGCCCCTAGGGGGGGAGGCTTGGAATGAGCAGTTCTTC | CASRPLGGEAWNEQFF
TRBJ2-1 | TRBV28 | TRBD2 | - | TGTGCCAGCAGTTTGCCCCGGGCTAGCGGTTCCAATGAGCAGTTCTTC | CASSLPRASGSNEQFF
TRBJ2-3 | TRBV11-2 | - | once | TGTGCCAGCGGTCGAGCAGATACGCAGTATTTT | CASGRADTQYF
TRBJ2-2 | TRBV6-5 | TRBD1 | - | TGTGCCAGCAGTTACGTTAGGGGGCAAACCGGGGAGCTGTTTTTT | CASSYVRGQTGELFF
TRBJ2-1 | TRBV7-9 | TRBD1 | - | TGTGCCAGCAACTCCTTCCAGGGGGATGCCTACAATGAGCAGTTCTTC | CASNSFQGDAYNEQFF
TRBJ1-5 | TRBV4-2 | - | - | TGTGCCAGCAGCCAAGGCGCGGAAGGATATAGCAATCAGCCCCAGCATTTT | CASSQGAEGYSNQPQHF
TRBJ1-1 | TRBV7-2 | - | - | TGTGCCAGCAGCTTAAGCGGCACCCTGAACACTGAAGCTTTCTTT | CASSLSGTLNTEAFF
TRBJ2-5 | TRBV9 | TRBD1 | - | TGTGCCAGCAGCGTCCTAGGGGGCGCTCAAGAGACCCAGTACTTC | CASSVLGGAQETQYF
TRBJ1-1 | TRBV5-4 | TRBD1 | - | TGTGCCAGCAGCGCCGACAGGGGAGGGGGCACTGAAGCTTTCTTT | CASSADRGGGTEAFF
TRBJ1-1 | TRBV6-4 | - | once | TGTGCCAGCAGGGACCAGGGAACTGAAGCTTTCTTT | CASRDQGTEAFF
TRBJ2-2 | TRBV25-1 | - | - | TGTGCCAGCAGTCTAACCGGGGAGCTGTTTTTT | CASSLTGELFF
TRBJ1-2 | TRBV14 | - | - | TGTGCCAGCAGCCAAGACCTCGAGGACTCCACCGGCACCTTC | CASSQDLEDSTGTF
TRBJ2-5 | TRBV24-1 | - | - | TGTGCCACCAGTGATTTTTCGGGTCCGGGGACCCAGTACTTC | CATSDFSGPGTQYF
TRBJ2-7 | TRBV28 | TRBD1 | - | TGTGCCAGCAGTTTACGGACAGGGGGCGTCTACGAGCAGTACTTC | CASSLRTGGVYEQYF
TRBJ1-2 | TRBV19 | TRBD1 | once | TGTGCCAGTAGCCCAGACAGGGCTGGCTACACCTTC | CASSPDRAGYTF
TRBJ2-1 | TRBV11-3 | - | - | TGTGCCAGCAGCTTAGAAGGGGGGCCACAGGGGGAGCAGTTCTTC | CASSLEGGPQGEQFF
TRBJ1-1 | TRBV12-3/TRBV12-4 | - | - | TGTGCCAGCAGTTTGGCCACTGAAGCTTTCTTT | CASSLATEAFF
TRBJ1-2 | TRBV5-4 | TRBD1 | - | TGTGCCAGCAGGAGACAGGGAAGGTATGGCTACACCTTC | CASRRQGRYGYTF
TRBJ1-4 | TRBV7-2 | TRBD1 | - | TGTGCCAGCAGCTCGGACAGGGGCTTACTGTTTTTT | CASSSDRGLLFF
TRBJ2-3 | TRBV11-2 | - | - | TGTGCCAGCAGCCTCTCGCCGCTAAACACAGATACGCAGTATTTT | CASSLSPLNTDTQYF
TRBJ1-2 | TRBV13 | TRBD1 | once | TGTGCCAGCAGCTTAGAGCCCAGGGGGCACTATGGCTACACCTTC | CASSLEPRGHYGYTF
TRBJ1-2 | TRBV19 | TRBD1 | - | TGTGCCAGTAGCCGGACAGGGCTAAACTATGGCTACACCTTC | CASSRTGLNYGYTF
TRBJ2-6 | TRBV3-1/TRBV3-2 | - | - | TGTGCCACGGAGAGCTCTGGGGCCAACGTCCTGACTTTC | CATESSGANVLTF
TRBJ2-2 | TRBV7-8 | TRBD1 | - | TGTGCCAGCAAAACTACAGGGGGCGCGAACACCGGGGAGCTGTTTTTT | CASKTTGGANTGELFF
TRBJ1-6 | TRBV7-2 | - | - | TGTGCCAGCAGCTTATCTGGACGGGAGTATAATTCACCCCTCCACTTT | CASSLSGREYNSPLHF
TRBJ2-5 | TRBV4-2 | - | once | TGTGCCAGCAGCCAAGGCGGGGCCCGAGAGACCCAGTACTTC | CASSQGGARETQYF
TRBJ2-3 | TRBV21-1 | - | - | TGTGCCAGCAGTATATATAGTGATTATACGCAGTATTTT | CASSIYSDYTQYF
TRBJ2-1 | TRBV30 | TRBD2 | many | TGTGCCTTGACGGGACTAGCGGTTACCACTGGGGATGAGCAGTTCTTC | CALTGLAVTTGDEQFF
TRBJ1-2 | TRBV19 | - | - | TGTGCCAGTAGTAGAGTCCGGGACATAGGAACCGGCTACACCTTC | CASSRVRDIGTGYTF
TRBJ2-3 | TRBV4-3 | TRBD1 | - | TGCGCCAGCAGCCTGGACAGGGGAGATACGCAGTATTTT | CASSLDRGDTQYF
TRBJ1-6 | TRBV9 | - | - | TGTGCCAGCAGCGTACAGGGTAATTCACCCCTCCACTTT | CASSVQGNSPLHF
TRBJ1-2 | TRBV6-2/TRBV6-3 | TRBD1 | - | TGTGCCAGCAGTACCTACGGACAGGGAATCTATGGCTACACCTTC | CASSTYGQGIYGYTF
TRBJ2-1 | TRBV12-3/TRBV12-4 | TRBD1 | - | TGTGCCAGCAGTAGGACAGGGCGTGAGCAGTTCTTC | CASSRTGREQFF
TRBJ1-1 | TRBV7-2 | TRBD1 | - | TGTGCCAGCAGCTTAGCGAAGGGGGCGGCTGCTGAAGCTTTCTTT | CASSLAKGAAAEAFF
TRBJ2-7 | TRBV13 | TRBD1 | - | TGTGCCAGCAGCATTAGGGGGACAGGTTCCTACGAGCAGTACTTC | CASSIRGTGSYEQYF
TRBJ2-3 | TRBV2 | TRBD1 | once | TGTGCCAGCAGTCAAAGACAGGGGGCCGAAGATACGCAGTATTTT | CASSQRQGAEDTQYF